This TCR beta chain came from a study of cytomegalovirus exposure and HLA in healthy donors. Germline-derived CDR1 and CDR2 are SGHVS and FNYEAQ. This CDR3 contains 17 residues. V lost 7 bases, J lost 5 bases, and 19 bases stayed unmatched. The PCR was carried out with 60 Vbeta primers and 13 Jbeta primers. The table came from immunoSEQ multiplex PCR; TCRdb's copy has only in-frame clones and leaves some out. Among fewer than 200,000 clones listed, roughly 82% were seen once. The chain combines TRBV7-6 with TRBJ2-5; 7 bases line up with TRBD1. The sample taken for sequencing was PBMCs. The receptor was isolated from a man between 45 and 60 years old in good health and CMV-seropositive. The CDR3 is CASKGHERTGVKETQYF. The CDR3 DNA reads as TGTGCCAGCAAAGGCCACGAGCGAACAGGGGTTAAGGAGACCCAGTACTTC.